The rows below give T cell receptor beta chains drawn from one sample of a study of graft-versus-host responses after intestinal transplantation. This table comes from immunoSEQ multiplex PCR, and its TCRdb copy is limited to in-frame clones, with some not included. This table has about 13,000 clones, about 74% appearing once. Here the sequenced sample was ileum tissue, taken 16 days after intestinal transplant. Receptors originate from a human patient who received an intestinal transplant, so some T cells may come from the graft donor. Each CDR3 is given with its conserved first and last residue. A D gene is named only where the DNA matches it firmly. Where a row states a size, it is once, few, many or the class of an expanded clone; other rows omit it.

few | TRBD2 | 15 | TRBJ2-5 | TRBV27 | TGTGCCAGCAGGACTAGCGGGGGGGCAGGAGAGACCCAGTACTTC | CASRTSGGAGETQYF
few | TRBD2 | 13 | TRBJ2-7 | TRBV27 | TGTGCCAGCAGTTTAGGGGGGGTAGGCGCAAGGTACTTC | CASSLGGVGARYF
NA | NA | 14 | TRBJ1-2 | TRBV19 | TGTGCCAGTAGTATAGAAAGGAGGGTAGGCGGCTACACCTTC | CASSIERRVGGYTF
NA | NA | 15 | TRBJ1-2 | TRBV6-1 | TGTGCCAGCAGGAAGACCTACAGGGTCGCGATTGACTACACCTTC | CASRKTYRVAIDYTF
NA | NA | 11 | TRBJ2-1 | TRBV20-1 | TGCAGTGCCAGACGGGGTAATGAGCAGTTCTTC | CSARRGNEQFF
NA | NA | 13 | TRBJ1-2 | TRBV11-2 | TGTGCCAGCAGCTTAGGGGCTCTTTATGGCTACACCTTC | CASSLGALYGYTF
NA | NA | 15 | TRBJ2-5 | TRBV18 | TGTGCCAGCTCACCGTTCACAGCCGTCCAAGAGACCCAGTACTTC | CASSPFTAVQETQYF
NA | TRBD1 | 14 | TRBJ1-1 | TRBV5-1 | TGCGCCAGCAGCTTTGGGACAGGGGTAAATGAAGCTTTCTTT | CASSFGTGVNEAFF
NA | NA | 13 | TRBJ1-2 | TRBV5-1 | TGCGCCAGCAGCTTGGAGTCAGATTGGCCCTACACCTTC | CASSLESDWPYTF
few | TRBD2 | 14 | TRBJ2-7 | TRBV28 | TGTGCCAGCACTCGACTAGCGGGATCCTACGAGCAGTACTTC | CASTRLAGSYEQYF
NA | NA | 15 | TRBJ2-7 | TRBV19 | TGTGCCAGCTCCCCCTTTAGCGGAGGAACCTACGAGCAGTACTTC | CASSPFSGGTYEQYF
once | NA | 12 | TRBJ1-1 | TRBV19 | TGTGCCAGTAGTTCAGGGAGGACTGAAGCTTTCTTT | CASSSGRTEAFF
NA | NA | 13 | TRBJ1-2 | TRBV18 | TGTGCCAGCTCGGCGAGTGAGGGGGACGGCTACACCTTC | CASSASEGDGYTF
NA | NA | 17 | TRBJ2-5 | TRBV5-3 | TGTGCCAGAAGCCTGACCCCACGAGGGCCAGGACAAGAGACCCAGTACTTC | CARSLTPRGPGQETQYF
few | TRBD2 | 14 | TRBJ2-7 | TRBV6-6 | TGTGCCAGCAGTGACGGCTTGGCGGGAGGCGAGCAGTACTTC | CASSDGLAGGEQYF
NA | NA | 16 | TRBJ2-3 | TRBV7-3 | TGTGCCAGCAGCCACTTTGAAAGCAGGGGCACAGATACGCAGTATTTT | CASSHFESRGTDTQYF
NA | TRBD1 | 15 | TRBJ1-3 | TRBV29-1 | TGCAGCGCCCGGACAGGGGGCAACTCTGGAAACACCATATATTTT | CSARTGGNSGNTIYF
NA | NA | 16 | TRBJ1-2 | TRBV4-3 | TGCGCCAGCAGCCAAGGGTTGGGTACGGAGTGGCAGGGCTACACCTTC | CASSQGLGTEWQGYTF
NA | TRBD2 | 15 | TRBJ2-5 | TRBV2 | TGTGCCAGCAGTGAGCAGGGAGGGGACCAAGAGACCCAGTACTTC | CASSEQGGDQETQYF
NA | NA | 16 | TRBJ2-6 | TRBV4-2 | TGTGCCAGCAGCCAGGCAACGGGATCTGGGGCCAACGTCCTGACTTTC | CASSQATGSGANVLTF
NA | NA | 13 | TRBJ1-6 | TRBV23-1 | TGCGCCAGCAGTCATGGAGAATTCACACCCCTCCACTTT | CASSHGEFTPLHF
NA | TRBD1 | 14 | TRBJ1-2 | TRBV6-6 | TGTGCCAGCAGTCGGACAGGGACTAACTATGGCTACACCTTC | CASSRTGTNYGYTF
NA | NA | 13 | TRBJ2-7 | TRBV6-5 | TGTGCCAGCAGTTACTCCCAGGCGTACGAGCAGTACTTC | CASSYSQAYEQYF
NA | NA | 11 | TRBJ2-1 | TRBV2 | TGTGCCAGCAGTCATCACAATGAGCAGTTCTTC | CASSHHNEQFF